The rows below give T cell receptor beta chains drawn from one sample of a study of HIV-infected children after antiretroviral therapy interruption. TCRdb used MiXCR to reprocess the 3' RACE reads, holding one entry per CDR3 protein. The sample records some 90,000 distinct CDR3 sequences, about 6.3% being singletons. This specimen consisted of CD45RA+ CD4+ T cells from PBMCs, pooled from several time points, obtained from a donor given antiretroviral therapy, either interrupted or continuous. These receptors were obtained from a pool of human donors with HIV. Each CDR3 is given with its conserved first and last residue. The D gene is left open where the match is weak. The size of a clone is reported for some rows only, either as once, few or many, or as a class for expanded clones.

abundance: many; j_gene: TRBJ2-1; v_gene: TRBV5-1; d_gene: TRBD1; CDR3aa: CASSLVGQVVNEQFF; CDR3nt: TGCGCCAGCAGCTTGGTAGGACAGGTCGTCAATGAGCAGTTCTTC
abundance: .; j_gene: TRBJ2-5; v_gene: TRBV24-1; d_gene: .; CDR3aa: CATSDPNIQETQYF; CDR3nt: TGTGCCACCAGTGACCCGAACATCCAAGAGACCCAGTACTTC
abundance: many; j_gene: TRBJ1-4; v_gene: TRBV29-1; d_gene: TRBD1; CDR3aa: CSGWTGRDEKLFF; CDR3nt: TGCAGCGGCTGGACAGGGAGAGACGAAAAACTGTTTTTT
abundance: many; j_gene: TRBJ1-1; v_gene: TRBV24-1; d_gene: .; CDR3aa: CATSDPPTETNTEAFF; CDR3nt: TGTGCCACCAGTGACCCCCCGACAGAGACGAACACTGAAGCTTTCTTT
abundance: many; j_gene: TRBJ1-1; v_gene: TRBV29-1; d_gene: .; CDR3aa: CSVALTVNTEAFF; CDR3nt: TGCAGCGTTGCCTTGACTGTGAACACTGAAGCTTTCTTT
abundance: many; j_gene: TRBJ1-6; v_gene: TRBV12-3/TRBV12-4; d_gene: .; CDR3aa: CASSLQGSPLHF; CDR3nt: TGTGCCAGCAGTTTGCAGGGTTCACCCCTCCACTTT
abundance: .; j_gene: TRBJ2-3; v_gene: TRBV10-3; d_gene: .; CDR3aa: CAISEDGDTQYF; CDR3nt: TGTGCCATCAGTGAAGACGGGGATACGCAGTATTTT
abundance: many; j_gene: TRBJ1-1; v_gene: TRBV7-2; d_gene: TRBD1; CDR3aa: CASDDRDTTEAFF; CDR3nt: TGTGCCAGTGACGACAGGGATACCACTGAAGCTTTCTTT
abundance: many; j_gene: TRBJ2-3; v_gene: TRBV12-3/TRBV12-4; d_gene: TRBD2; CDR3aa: CASSLAGAPGGQYF; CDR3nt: TGTGCCAGCTCACTAGCGGGAGCTCCAGGCGGGCAGTATTTT
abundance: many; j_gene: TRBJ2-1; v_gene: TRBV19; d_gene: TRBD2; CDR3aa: CASSMLAGAEQFF; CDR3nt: TGTGCCAGTAGTATGCTAGCGGGGGCGGAGCAGTTCTTC
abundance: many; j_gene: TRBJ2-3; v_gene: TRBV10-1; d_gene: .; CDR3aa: CASSEQGSARDTQYF; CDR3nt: TGCGCCAGCAGTGAGCAAGGTAGCGCCAGAGATACGCAGTATTTT
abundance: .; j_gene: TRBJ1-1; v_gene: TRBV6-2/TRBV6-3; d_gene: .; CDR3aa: CASRHAPVNTEAFF; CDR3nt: TGTGCCAGCAGACACGCTCCAGTGAACACTGAAGCTTTCTTT
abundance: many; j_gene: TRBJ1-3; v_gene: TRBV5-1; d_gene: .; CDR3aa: CASSPLSRGGNTIYF; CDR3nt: TGCGCCAGCAGTCCATTGTCGCGCGGGGGAAACACCATATATTTT
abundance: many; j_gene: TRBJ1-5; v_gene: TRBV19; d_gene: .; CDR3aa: CASRTGGGRQPQHF; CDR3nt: TGTGCCAGTAGGACAGGTGGGGGGCGACAGCCCCAGCATTTT
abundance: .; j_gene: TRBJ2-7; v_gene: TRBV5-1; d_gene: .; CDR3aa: CASSPSSGEPYEQYF; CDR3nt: TGCGCCAGCAGCCCGAGCTCCGGGGAGCCCTACGAGCAGTACTTC
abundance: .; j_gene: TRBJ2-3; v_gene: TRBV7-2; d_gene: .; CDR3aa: CASSLGRATDTQYF; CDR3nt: TGTGCCAGCAGCTTGGGGCGGGCAACAGATACGCAGTATTTT
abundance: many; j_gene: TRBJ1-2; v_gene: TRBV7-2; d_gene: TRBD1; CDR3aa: CASPVTLGTGNYGYTF; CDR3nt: TGTGCCAGCCCCGTGACCCTAGGGACAGGAAACTATGGCTACACCTTC
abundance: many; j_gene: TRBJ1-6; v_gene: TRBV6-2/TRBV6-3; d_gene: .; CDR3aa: CASSHSDRSSYNSPLHF; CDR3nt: TGTGCCAGCAGCCACTCGGACCGAAGCTCCTATAATTCACCCCTCCACTTT
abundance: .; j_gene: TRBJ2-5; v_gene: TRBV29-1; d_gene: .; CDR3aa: CSESKEVETQYF; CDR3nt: TGCAGCGAATCAAAGGAAGTGGAGACCCAGTACTTC
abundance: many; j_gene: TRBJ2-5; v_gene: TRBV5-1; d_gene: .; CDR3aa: CASSFGSGQETQYF; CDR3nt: TGCGCCAGCAGCTTTGGGAGCGGGCAAGAGACCCAGTACTTC
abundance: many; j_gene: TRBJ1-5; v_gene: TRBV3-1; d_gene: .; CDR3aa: CASSQDSLGGQPQHF; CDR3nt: TGTGCCAGCAGCCAAGATAGTCTGGGGGGGCAGCCCCAGCATTTT
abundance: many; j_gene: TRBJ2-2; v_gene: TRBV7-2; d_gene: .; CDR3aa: CASSLGAGSGELFF; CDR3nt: TGTGCCAGCAGTTTAGGGGCGGGATCCGGGGAGCTGTTTTTT
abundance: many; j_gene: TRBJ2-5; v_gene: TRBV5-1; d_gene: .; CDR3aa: CASSALAEETQYF; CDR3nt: TGCGCCAGCAGCGCCCTAGCCGAAGAGACCCAGTACTTC
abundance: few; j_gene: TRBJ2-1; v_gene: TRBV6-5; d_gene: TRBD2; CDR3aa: CASSPQTSGGYNEQFF; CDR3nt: TGTGCCAGCAGTCCCCAGACTAGCGGGGGGTACAATGAGCAGTTCTTC
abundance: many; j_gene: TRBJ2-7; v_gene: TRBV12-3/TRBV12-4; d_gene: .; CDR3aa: CASRPGLNSYEQYF; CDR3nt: TGTGCCAGCAGGCCGGGACTGAACTCCTACGAGCAGTACTTC
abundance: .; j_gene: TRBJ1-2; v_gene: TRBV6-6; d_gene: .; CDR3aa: CASRRQVDPTYGYTF; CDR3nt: TGTGCCAGCAGGCGCCAAGTGGACCCTACGTATGGCTACACCTTC
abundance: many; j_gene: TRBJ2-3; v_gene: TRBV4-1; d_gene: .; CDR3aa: CASSQDSGLFHSTDTQYF; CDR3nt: TGCGCCAGCAGCCAAGATTCGGGACTCTTTCATAGCACAGATACGCAGTATTTT
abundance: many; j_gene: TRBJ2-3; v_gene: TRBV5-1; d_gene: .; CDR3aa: CASSKTTSNVPDTQYF; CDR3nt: TGCGCCAGCAGTAAGACTACCAGCAATGTACCAGATACGCAGTATTTT
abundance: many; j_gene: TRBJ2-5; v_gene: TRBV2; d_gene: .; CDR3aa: CASSDSSSYQETQYF; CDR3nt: TGTGCCAGCAGTGATAGCTCGTCGTACCAAGAGACCCAGTACTTC
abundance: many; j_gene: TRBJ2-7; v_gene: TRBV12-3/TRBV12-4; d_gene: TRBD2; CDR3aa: CASSGRFSGGANEQYF; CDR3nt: TGTGCCAGCAGTGGACGGTTTAGCGGGGGGGCAAACGAGCAGTACTTC
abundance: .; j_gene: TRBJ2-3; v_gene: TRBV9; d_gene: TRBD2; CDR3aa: CASSFSGDNTQYF; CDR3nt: TGTGCCAGCAGCTTTAGCGGGGATAATACGCAGTATTTT
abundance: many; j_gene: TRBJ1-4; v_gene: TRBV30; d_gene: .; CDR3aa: CAWAGAVTNEKLFF; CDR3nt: TGTGCCTGGGCGGGTGCGGTCACTAATGAAAAACTGTTTTTT
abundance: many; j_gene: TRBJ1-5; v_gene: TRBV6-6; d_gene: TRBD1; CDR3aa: CASSYLGQGDQPQHF; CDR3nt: TGTGCCAGCAGTTACCTAGGACAGGGGGATCAGCCCCAGCATTTT
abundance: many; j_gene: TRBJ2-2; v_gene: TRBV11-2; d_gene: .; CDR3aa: CASSLGGGTANTGELFF; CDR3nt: TGTGCCAGCAGCTTAGGAGGTGGTACCGCGAACACCGGGGAGCTGTTTTTT
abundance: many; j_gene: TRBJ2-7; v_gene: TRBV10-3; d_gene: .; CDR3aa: CAISGQVTYEQYF; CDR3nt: TGTGCCATCAGCGGCCAGGTGACCTACGAGCAGTACTTC
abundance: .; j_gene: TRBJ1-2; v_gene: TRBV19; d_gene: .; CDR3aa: CASSVIDRRYGYTF; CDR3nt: TGTGCCAGTAGCGTGATCGACCGCCGCTATGGCTACACCTTC
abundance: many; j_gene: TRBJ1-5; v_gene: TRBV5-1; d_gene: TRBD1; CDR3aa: CASSLDRGGGQPQHF; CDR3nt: TGCGCCAGCAGCTTGGACAGGGGAGGAGGTCAGCCCCAGCATTTT
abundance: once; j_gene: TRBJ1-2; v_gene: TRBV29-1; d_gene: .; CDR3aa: CSVALLLGDYGYTF; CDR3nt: TGCAGCGTAGCTCTACTCCTTGGTGACTATGGCTACACCTTC
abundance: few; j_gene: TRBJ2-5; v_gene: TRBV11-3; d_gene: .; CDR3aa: CASSPGAEETQYF; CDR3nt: TGTGCCAGCAGCCCAGGGGCCGAAGAGACCCAGTACTTC
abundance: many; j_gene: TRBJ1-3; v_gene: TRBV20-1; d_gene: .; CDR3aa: CSARQGNTIYF; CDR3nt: TGCAGTGCTCGGCAGGGAAACACCATATATTTT
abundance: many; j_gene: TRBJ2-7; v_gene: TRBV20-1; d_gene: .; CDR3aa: CSALSGLPVYEQYF; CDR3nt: TGCAGTGCTTTAAGTGGACTACCTGTTTACGAGCAGTACTTC